Presented here are 4 T cell receptor beta chains from one specimen sequenced in a study of radiation and T cells in renal cell carcinoma. Specified time point: baseline pretreatment blood. Treatment indicated: 15 Gy SBRT to primary tumor, nephrectomy 4 weeks later. Some clones are missing from TCRdb's copy, which holds only in-frame ones; the method was immunoSEQ multiplex PCR. The sample has 130,000 or so clones, around 78% seen once. Sequenced here: blood, sampled from a patient whose treatment included radiotherapy and nephrectomy. The receptors come from a woman in her forties or fifties with renal cell carcinoma.

The chain links TRBV11-2 to TRBJ1-4; TRBD1 might be the D (6 bases). CDR1 SGHAT and CDR2 FQNNGV come from the germline V gene. CDR3 size: 13 residues. Trimming shortened V by 6 bases and J by 4 bases, and 9 bases separated the two germline ends. Here the CDR3 reads CASRTGSNEKLFF. The CDR3 nucleotides are TGTGCCAGCAGGACAGGAAGTAATGAAAAACTGTTTTTT.

V and J are TRBV6-6 and TRBJ2-7; 10 positions agree with TRBD2. The CDR3 covers 13 residues. The junction had 1 base not matched to a gene; V was cut back by 2 bases and J by 6 bases. Germline V lookup: CDR1 MNHNY, CDR2 SVGAGI (reference sequence). The CDR3 sequence is CASSYASGSEQYF. The CDR3 nucleotides read TGTGCCAGCAGTTACGCTAGCGGGAGCGAGCAGTACTTC.

In its sample, this clone was seen a few times. This rearrangement joins TRBV7-3 to TRBJ2-1, with D possibly TRBD1 on 5 matching bases. The V and J ends lost 3 bases and 5 bases respectively, with 11 bases between them. This CDR3 spans 14 amino acids. Germline CDR1 reads SGHTA; CDR2 reads FQGTGA. The CDR3 region has the DNA TGTGCCAGCAGCTTCCTAGGGGCGGACAATGAGCAGTTCTTC. As protein: CASSFLGADNEQFF.

This clone was observed a single time. The chain combines TRBV27 with TRBJ2-2; TRBD2 might be the D (6 bases). This CDR3 has 15 residues. From germline, CDR1 is MNHEY and CDR2 SMNVEV (reference sequence). V shed 5 bases and J shed 9 bases, with 19 bases lying between them. The CDR3 bases are TGTGCCAGCAGTCTTGAATTTGGGGGGAGGAGGGAGCTGTTTTTT. Amino acid sequence: CASSLEFGGRRELFF.